A single sample gave rise to the 3 T cell receptor beta chains below, sequenced in a study of identical twins. TCRdb re-called the 5' RACE reads through MiXCR, storing one row per CDR3 protein. Of around 490,000 distinct CDR3 sequences listed, roughly 15% are singletons. The same sample was also studied in work on yellow fever vaccine responses in identical twins.

The sequenced sample was CD4+ T cells sorted from blood. These receptors were taken from a woman aged 18-29 years in good health.

The V call is TRBV20-1, the J call TRBJ2-1, with a tentative D call TRBD1 (5 bases). V lost 0 bases and J 2 bases, leaving 11 bases between the germline ends. Germline V gene sequence: CDR1 DFQATT, CDR2 SNEGSKA (reference sequence). The length of the CDR3 is 15 residues. CDR3 sequence reads: CSARDLRQTYNEQFF. The CDR3 DNA follows: TGCAGTGCTAGAGATCTGAGACAGACCTACAATGAGCAGTTCTTC.

This clonotype was observed a few times. The gene calls are TRBV14 and TRBJ1-4; D is unresolved. CDR1 SGHDN and CDR2 FVKESK come from the germline V gene. CDR3 length: 13 residues. Trimming took off 7 bases at V and 8 bases at J, with 14 bases between the two ends. In DNA form, the CDR3 reads TGTGCCAGCAACGTGAGGCCCGACGAAAAACTGTTTTTT. Residues: CASNVRPDEKLFF.

This rearrangement joins TRBV20-1 to TRBJ2-1; 10 bases agree with TRBD1. The CDR3 has 15 residues. Germline-derived CDR1 and CDR2 are DFQATT and SNEGSKA (reference sequence). With V trimmed by 5 bases and J by 1 base, 5 bases remained unmatched. This chain's CDR3 is CSADWTGGSYNEQFF. The CDR3, as DNA: TGCAGTGCTGACTGGACAGGGGGTTCCTACAATGAGCAGTTCTTC.